Shown below are 19 T cell receptor beta chains from a single sample sequenced in a study of T cell repertoires in cytomegalovirus infection. TCRdb fed the reads into MiXCR, producing one record per CDR3 protein. The data hold around 170,000 distinct CDR3 sequences, with about a sixth observed a single time. Sequencing was performed on CD8+ T cells from PBMCs. All receptors derive from a human donor in good health (CMV status not recorded). Some clones in this sample may be carry-over from other donors' samples.

The chain employs TRBV7-6 and TRBJ2-6; TRBD1 matches 7 bases. V was clipped by 5 bases and J by 2 bases; unmatched bases: 3. The CDR3 runs to 15 residues. The V gene's germline CDR1 is SGHVS and CDR2 FNYEAQ. CDR3 coding DNA: TGTGCCAGCAGCCTTGGACAGGCTGGGGCCAACGTCCTGACTTTC. Protein sequence: CASSLGQAGANVLTF.

The rearrangement links TRBV11-2 to TRBJ2-1, with 9 nucleotides matching TRBD2. This CDR3 is built from 16 residues. Germline CDR1 is SGHAT and CDR2 is FQNNGV. V gave up 4 bases and J gave up 8 bases; unmatched junction bases: 12. CDR3 nucleotides: TGTGCCAGCAGCTCCCGGCGGGCGGGAGGGGGGGATGAGCAGTTCTTC. It specifies CASSSRRAGGGDEQFF.

V usage is TRBV20-1 and J usage is TRBJ2-7, with a tentative D call TRBD1 (5 bases). CDR1 and CDR2 (germline): DFQATT, SNEGSKA (reference sequence). The CDR3 sequence is 13 residues long. The V end lost 5 bases, the J end lost 2 bases, and 13 bases lay between the germline ends. The CDR3 DNA reads TGCAGTGCTTGCGACTTGGACACCTACGAGCAGTACTTC. Its protein product is CSACDLDTYEQYF.

This clonotype was observed a few times. J is TRBJ2-5 and V is TRBV10-3, with 9 bases matching TRBD1. The CDR3 loop spans 17 amino acids. Germline CDR1 is ENHRY and CDR2 is SYGVKD. After removal of 3 bases from V and 4 bases from J, the junction contained 12 bases not matched to a gene. This CDR3 is CAISEPRDRVSPETQYF. For the CDR3, the DNA is TGTGCCATCAGTGAACCCCGGGACAGGGTATCGCCAGAGACCCAGTACTTC.

This clonotype was detected a few times. J is TRBJ1-2 and V is TRBV6-2 or TRBV6-3; tentative D call: TRBD1 (5 bases). The CDR3 consists of 15 residues. Germline-derived CDR1 and CDR2 are MNHEY and SVGEGT. V was trimmed by 6 bases and J by 2 bases, leaving 16 bases between them. The DNA for the CDR3 is TGTGCCAGCAGCGCTAACCTCCGGGACAACTATGGCTACACCTTC. Translation gives CASSANLRDNYGYTF.

The V gene is TRBV11-1, the J gene TRBJ2-2, with 7 bases that match TRBD1. Trimming at V came to 5 bases and at J to 1 base, leaving 10 bases not matched to a gene. The CDR3 length is 17 residues. The germline V gene encodes CDR1 SGHAT and CDR2 FQDESV (reference sequence). The CDR3, as DNA: TGTGCCAGCAGCCTGACCTTTTGGACAGGGAACACCGGGGAGCTGTTTTTT. It yields the protein CASSLTFWTGNTGELFF. Based on the CDR3 plus reference TRBV11-1 and TRBJ2-2, the full variable domain is EAEVAQSPRYKITEKSQAVAFWCDPISGHATLYWYRQILGQGPELLVQFQDESVVDDSQLPKDRFSAERLKGVDSTLKIQPAELGDSAMYLCASSLTFWTGNTGELFFGEGSRLTVL.

CDR3 sequence reads: CASSAPDIMGQETQYF. In nucleotides, the CDR3 is TGTGCCAGCAGCGCCCCGGACATCATGGGCCAAGAGACCCAGTACTTC. This rearrangement joins TRBV7-8 to TRBJ2-5; a weak D match, TRBD1 (5 bases). Germline V lookup: CDR1 SGHVS, CDR2 FQNEAQ. CDR3 length equals 16 residues. V was pared by 5 bases and J by 1 base, with 17 bases between.

This chain links TRBV4-3 with TRBJ2-7; D may be TRBD1 (6 bases). V lost 3 bases, J lost 3 bases, and 18 bases lay in between. Germline loops: CDR1 LGHNA, CDR2 YSLEER. The CDR3 extends over 16 amino acids. CDR3 region: CASSHELVGAYYEQYF. CDR3 coding DNA: TGCGCCAGCAGCCATGAGTTAGTGGGGGCGTACTACGAGCAGTACTTC.

This clonotype came up a few times. The gene calls are TRBV6-2 or TRBV6-3 and TRBJ2-1, with D possibly matching TRBD2 (6 bases). The V gene lost 0 bases and the J gene lost 4 bases, with 10 bases spanning the gap. This CDR3 has 15 residues. Germline V gene data show CDR1 as MNHEY and CDR2 as SVGEGT. The CDR3 DNA sequence: TGTGCCAGCAGTTACTCGTTGGGGACTTACAATGAGCAGTTCTTC. Residues: CASSYSLGTYNEQFF.

In this sample, this clonotype turned up a few times. The gene calls are TRBV15 and TRBJ2-7, with D possibly TRBD2 on 6 matching bases. Trimming removed 6 bases at V and 3 bases at J, with 21 bases between. CDR1 and CDR2 (germline): LNHNV, YYDKDF (reference sequence). The CDR3 runs to 16 residues. CDR3 in DNA: TGTGCCACCAGGGCCACGAGGAGGGCCCTTCTCTACGAGCAGTACTTC. Translated: CATRATRRALLYEQYF.

This clonotype was seen repeatedly, ten times or more. The chain has TRBV7-2 and TRBJ2-3, with TRBD1 identical over 11 bases. The ends lost 4 bases at V and 5 bases at J; junction bases unmatched: 11. CDR3 size: 17 residues. From germline, CDR1 is SGHTA and CDR2 FQGNSA. The CDR3 sequence is CASSSLDRGLSRDTQYF. The CDR3 nucleotides are TGTGCCAGCAGCTCCTTGGACAGGGGGCTTTCGAGAGATACGCAGTATTTT.

V usage is TRBV7-2 and J usage is TRBJ2-1; D is ambiguous. The germline V gene encodes CDR1 SGHTA and CDR2 FQGNSA. V was pared by 3 bases and J by 4 bases, with 10 bases between. The CDR3 extends over 14 amino acids. The CDR3 is CASSFGPTYNEQFF. The CDR3 DNA reads TGTGCCAGCAGCTTTGGGCCAACATACAATGAGCAGTTCTTC. Drawing the rest from reference TRBV7-2 and TRBJ2-1, the complete variable domain is GAGVSQSPSNKVTEKGKDVELRCDPISGHTALYWYRQSLGQGLEFLIYFQGNSAPDKSGLPSDRFSAERTGGSVSTLTIQRTQQEDSAVYLCASSFGPTYNEQFFGPGTRLTVL.

This clonotype was found a few times. The chain combines TRBV6-2 or TRBV6-3 with TRBJ2-3, with D possibly TRBD2 on 6 matching bases. This CDR3 is 12 amino acids long. Germline-derived CDR1 and CDR2 are MNHEY and SVGEGT. Trimming stripped 5 bases from V and 7 bases from J, with 10 bases between. This CDR3 is CASSGTPHTQYF. CDR3 nucleotide sequence: TGTGCCAGCAGTGGGACTCCCCATACGCAGTATTTT.

This clonotype was seen ten or more times. The chain is built from TRBV11-2 and TRBJ2-7; no clear D. Looked up from germline, CDR1 is SGHAT and CDR2 is FQNNGV. Trimming took off 7 bases at V and 1 base at J, with 11 bases between the two ends. This CDR3 region has 13 residues. The CDR3 DNA sequence: TGTGCCAGCATCGACGGGCCTTCCTACGAGCAGTACTTC. Encoded protein: CASIDGPSYEQYF.

This clonotype turned up a few times. V and J are TRBV4-1 and TRBJ2-1; the D is unclear. Looked up from germline, CDR1 is MGHRA and CDR2 is YSYEKL. This CDR3 region has 12 residues. V was shortened by 0 bases and J by 7 bases, with 4 bases between the two germline ends. The CDR3 coding sequence is TGCGCCAGCAGCCAAGATCTGAATGAGCAGTTCTTC. It encodes CASSQDLNEQFF.

The rearrangement links TRBV7-9 to TRBJ2-7; a weak D match, TRBD1 (6 bases). V lost 0 bases and J 0 bases, leaving 12 bases between the germline ends. From germline, CDR1 is SEHNR and CDR2 FQNEAQ (reference sequence). The CDR3 consists of 16 residues. The DNA of the CDR3 is TGTGCCAGCAGCTTAGCGGGACAATACCTCTCCTACGAGCAGTACTTC. This sequence encodes CASSLAGQYLSYEQYF.

This sequence joins TRBV5-6 and TRBJ2-7, with a possible D match to TRBD1 (6 bases). V was shortened by 2 bases and J by 2 bases, with 14 bases between the two germline ends. The CDR3 length is 15 residues. Germline lookup yields CDR1 SGHDT and CDR2 YYEEEE. The chain's CDR3 is CASSLQGLLTYEQYF. CDR3 nucleotides: TGTGCCAGCAGCTTACAGGGCCTTCTTACCTACGAGCAGTACTTC.

This clonotype was observed a few times. The V gene is TRBV20-1, the J gene TRBJ2-7; D ambiguous. Germline V CDR1 and CDR2: DFQATT, SNEGSKA (reference sequence). CDR3 length equals 13 residues. Trimming removed 3 bases from V and 3 bases from J, with 12 bases in between. The CDR3 DNA is TGCAGTGCTAGGGCCGGGCCCGTCTACGAGCAGTACTTC. Translation: CSARAGPVYEQYF.

This clonotype has just a few counts. A much larger clonotype is one base distant, so this may be a read error. The chain couples TRBV28 to TRBJ2-6; D ambiguous. Germline CDR1 MDHEN, CDR2 SYDVKM. CDR3 size: 15 residues. DNA for the CDR3: TGTGCCGGCAGTTTAGACCCCTCTGGGGCCAACGTCCTGACTTTC. Its translation is CAGSLDPSGANVLTF. The full variable domain, its missing parts supplied by reference TRBV28 and TRBJ2-6, is DVKVTQSSRYLVKRTGEKVFLECVQDMDHENMFWYRQDPGLGLRLIYFSYDVKMKEKGDIPEGYSVSREKKERFSLILESASTNQTSMYLCAGSLDPSGANVLTFGAGSRLTVL.